These 25 T cell receptor beta chains share one sample of origin, sequenced in a study of cytomegalovirus exposure and HLA in healthy donors. 60 Vbeta and 13 Jbeta primers were used in PCR. Only in-frame clones appear in the TCRdb table, and some are missing; sequencing was by immunoSEQ multiplex PCR. The repertoire has tens of thousands of clones, approximately 77% of them found once; the top ten carry approximately 3.3%. The sample comprised PBMCs. These receptors were taken from a woman in her thirties or forties in good health and CMV-seropositive.

J is TRBJ1-5 and V is TRBV5-4, with D possibly matching TRBD1 (6 bases). This CDR3 is built from 14 residues. Germline lookup yields CDR1 SGHNT and CDR2 YYREEE (reference sequence). Trimming pared 3 bases from V and 3 bases from J, leaving 10 bases between. In DNA form, the CDR3 reads TGTGCCAGCAGCTCCCAGGGGATCAATCAGCCCCAGCATTTT. Its translation is CASSSQGINQPQHF. Full variable domain (rest looked up from reference TRBV5-4 and TRBJ1-5): ETGVTQSPTHLIKTRGQQVTLRCSSQSGHNTVSWYQQALGQGPQFIFQYYREEENGRGNFPPRFSGLQFPNYSSELNVNALELDDSALYLCASSSQGINQPQHFGDGTRLSIL.

J is TRBJ1-1 and V is TRBV6-1; 8 nucleotides agree with TRBD1. The CDR3 has 15 amino acids. Looked up from germline, CDR1 is MNHNS and CDR2 is SASEGT. V was clipped by 6 bases and J by 2 bases; unmatched bases: 8. The DNA of the CDR3 is TGTGCCAGCAGGCCTCGGGACAGGTTAAACACTGAAGCTTTCTTT. It yields the protein CASRPRDRLNTEAFF.

The DNA for the CDR3 is TGTGCCAGCAGTCGACAGGCCGCAACTAATGAAAAACTGTTTTTT. It specifies CASSRQAATNEKLFF. The genes are TRBV5-4 and TRBJ1-4, with D possibly matching TRBD1 (6 bases). CDR1 is SGHNT, CDR2 YYREEE, per germline (reference sequence). CDR3 length: 15 residues. The germline V and J ends were trimmed by 5 bases and 0 bases, with 11 bases remaining between them.

V usage is TRBV12-5 and J usage is TRBJ2-1; D is uncertain. The germline V and J ends were trimmed by 0 bases and 9 bases, with 9 bases remaining between them. The CDR3 is 13 residues long. CDR1 is LGHNT and CDR2 is FRNRAP in the germline V gene. CDR3 residues: CASGLVPELEQFF. CDR3 coding DNA: TGTGCTAGTGGTTTGGTCCCTGAGCTTGAGCAGTTCTTC.

This clone was picked up a small number of times. The J gene is TRBJ2-3, the V gene TRBV7-9; possible D gene TRBD1, 5 bases. V lost 3 bases and J 5 bases, leaving 21 bases between the germline ends. Germline V gene data show CDR1 as SEHNR and CDR2 as FQNEAQ (reference sequence). This CDR3 spans 17 amino acids. CDR3 DNA: TGTGCCAGCAGCTTTCAAGTTAGGACACTCAGGCAAGATACGCAGTATTTT. The encoded protein is CASSFQVRTLRQDTQYF.

The chain is built from TRBV18 and TRBJ2-2, with 10 bases that match TRBD2. With V trimmed by 5 bases and J by 7 bases, 4 bases remained unmatched. Germline CDR1 and CDR2: KGHSH and LQKENI. The CDR3 length is 14 residues. Here the CDR3 DNA reads TGTGCCAGCTCAGCTAGCGGGGGCGTCGGGGAGCTGTTTTTT. This codes for CASSASGGVGELFF.

The chain links TRBV7-2 to TRBJ2-1; 10 bases agree with TRBD2. The trim removed 3 bases at V and 6 bases at J, leaving 5 bases unmatched. CDR1 is SGHTA, CDR2 FQGNSA, per germline. The CDR3 covers 15 residues. CDR3 sequence reads: CASSLLAGVSNEQFF. CDR3 sequence (DNA): TGTGCCAGCAGCTTGCTAGCGGGGGTCTCCAATGAGCAGTTCTTC.

The chain joins TRBV5-1 to TRBJ2-1; 13 nucleotides align to TRBD2. This CDR3 has 16 amino acids. CDR1 is SGHRS, CDR2 YFSETQ, per germline. Losses at the gene ends were 4 bases for V and 8 bases for J; bases not matched to a gene: 9. For the CDR3, the DNA is TGCGCCAGCAGCACCGATGGGACTAGCGGGGTCGATGAGCAGTTCTTC. This gives the protein CASSTDGTSGVDEQFF.

The V gene is TRBV25-1, the J gene TRBJ1-1, with 7 bases aligning to TRBD1. The CDR3 has 16 residues. Germline values: CDR1 MGHDK, CDR2 SYGVNS. V was pared by 4 bases and J by 4 bases, with 12 bases of the junction left unmatched. CDR3 sequence: CASSARKGAASTEAFF. For the CDR3, the DNA is TGTGCCAGCAGTGCACGTAAGGGGGCAGCGAGCACTGAAGCTTTCTTT.

The rearrangement uses TRBV5-8 and TRBJ1-2; the match to TRBD1 covers 7 bases. The CDR3 spans 16 residues. The germline CDR1 and CDR2 sequences are SGHTS and YDEGEE. V was clipped by 2 bases and J by 8 bases; unmatched bases: 15. CDR3 sequence: CASSLTLGRGIVGYTF. The CDR3 DNA reads as TGTGCCAGCAGCTTAACCTTGGGCAGGGGGATTGTGGGCTACACCTTC.

In its sample, this clone was seen once. One end of the junction varies from germline; a read error may be responsible. This CDR3 is CVSSLVPNMQETQYF. CDR3 nucleotide sequence: TGCGTCAGCAGCTTGGTTCCGAACATGCAAGAGACCCAGTACTTC. The rearrangement joins TRBV5-1 to TRBJ2-5, with no clear D. This CDR3 comprises 15 residues. From germline, CDR1 is SGHRS and CDR2 YFSETQ.

The chain carries TRBV19 and TRBJ2-1; a weak D match, TRBD2 (7 bases). V dropped 2 bases and J dropped 4 bases, with 12 bases sitting between them. Germline loops: CDR1 LNHDA, CDR2 SQIVND (reference sequence). The CDR3 totals 15 residues. Written as DNA, the CDR3 is TGTGCCAGTAGTATATTGGGGGGGGCTTACAATGAGCAGTTCTTC. It is translated as CASSILGGAYNEQFF.

V gene TRBV30 combines with J gene TRBJ1-2; D not certain. Trimming removed 4 bases at V and 4 bases at J, with 22 bases between. CDR1 is GTSNPN, CDR2 SVGIG, per germline (reference sequence). The CDR3 sequence is 16 residues long. In nucleotides, the CDR3 is TGTGCCTGGACCCACCTTGGGAGAGCCTCTTTCTATGGCTACACCTTC. Translation gives CAWTHLGRASFYGYTF.

The CDR3 coding sequence is TGCGCCAGCAGCCTTAGCGGGGAGGTCGAGACCCAGTACTTC. Translation gives CASSLSGEVETQYF. The chain uses TRBV5-1 and TRBJ2-5; 8 bases map to TRBD2. Germline V lookup: CDR1 SGHRS, CDR2 YFSETQ. V lost 4 bases, J lost 5 bases, and 7 bases stayed unmatched. The CDR3 totals 14 residues. Drawing the rest from reference TRBV5-1 and TRBJ2-5, the complete variable domain is KAGVTQTPRYLIKTRGQQVTLSCSPISGHRSVSWYQQTPGQGLQFLFEYFSETQRNKGNFPGRFSGRQFSNSRSEMNVSTLELGDSALYLCASSLSGEVETQYFGPGTRLLVL.

The rearrangement uses TRBV11-2 and TRBJ2-3; D is undetermined. Germline V gene lookup returns CDR1 SGHAT and CDR2 FQNNGV. This CDR3 has 13 amino acids. Trimming took off 2 bases at V and 0 bases at J, with 3 bases between the two ends. The CDR3 is CASSLYSTDTQYF. The CDR3 region has the DNA TGTGCCAGCAGCTTATATAGCACAGATACGCAGTATTTT.

This clone turned up a few times. The rearrangement uses TRBV11-2 and TRBJ2-2; D might be TRBD1 (6 bases). Trimming removed 3 bases from V and 1 base from J, with 15 bases in between. Per the germline V gene, CDR1 is SGHAT and CDR2 is FQNNGV. The CDR3 sequence is 17 residues long. The CDR3 is CASSLGVTGRNTGELFF. Here the CDR3 DNA reads TGTGCCAGCAGCTTGGGTGTGACAGGCAGGAACACCGGGGAGCTGTTTTTT.

V usage is TRBV25-1 and J usage is TRBJ1-3; TRBD1 is a possible D gene (5 bases). This CDR3 comprises 14 residues. Trimming stripped 1 base from V and 3 bases from J, with 7 bases between. Germline-derived CDR1 and CDR2 are MGHDK and SYGVNS. The CDR3 DNA sequence: TGTGCCAGCAGTGAATGGGACTTTGGAAACACCATATATTTT. It specifies CASSEWDFGNTIYF.

This clone has a handful of counts. The gene calls are TRBV6-1 and TRBJ1-6; D is uncertain. Per germline, CDR1 MNHNS and CDR2 SASEGT. The ends were cut back, 10 bases at V and 7 bases at J, with 14 bases in the middle. The length of the CDR3 is 13 residues. CDR3 coding DNA: TGTGCCACCATCTACGGGTGGAATTCACCCCTCCACTTT. Encoded protein: CATIYGWNSPLHF.

CDR3 sequence (DNA): TGTGCCTGGAATGACAAACCCTACGAGCAGTACTTC. This codes for CAWNDKPYEQYF. The V gene is TRBV30, the J gene TRBJ2-7; D unresolved. Trimming removed 4 bases at V and 2 bases at J, with 9 bases between. The CDR3 contains 12 residues. The germline V gene encodes CDR1 GTSNPN and CDR2 SVGIG (reference sequence).

The V and J genes are TRBV7-8 and TRBJ1-4, with TRBD1 as a possible D gene (6 bases). V was pared by 4 bases and J by 4 bases, with 10 bases between. Germline-derived CDR1 and CDR2 are SGHVS and FQNEAQ. The CDR3 extends over 14 amino acids. The CDR3 protein is CASSSDSLNEKLFF. In DNA form, the CDR3 reads TGTGCCAGCAGCTCGGACAGCCTTAATGAAAAACTGTTTTTT.

V gene TRBV4-1 combines with J gene TRBJ2-7; 11 bases line up with TRBD1. Germline CDR1 and CDR2: MGHRA and YSYEKL. V was clipped by 2 bases and J by 5 bases; unmatched bases: 2. This CDR3 has 14 amino acids. CDR3 in DNA: TGCGCCAGCAGCCAAAGGGACAGGGGGAACGAGCAGTACTTC. Encoded protein: CASSQRDRGNEQYF.

This rearrangement joins TRBV7-2 to TRBJ1-5; no clear D gene. The V gene's germline CDR1 is SGHTA and CDR2 FQGNSA. V lost 1 base and J 7 bases, leaving 14 bases between the germline ends. The CDR3 loop spans 15 amino acids. CDR3 nucleotide sequence: TGTGCCAGCAGCTTAGATGGTCCAGGCAGGCAGCCCCAGCATTTT. Its protein product is CASSLDGPGRQPQHF.

This sequence joins TRBV5-4 and TRBJ1-1; 7 nucleotides line up with TRBD1. CDR3 length: 14 amino acids. J was trimmed by 1 base and V by 0 bases; bases with no gene match: 0. Germline V gives CDR1 SGHNT, CDR2 YYREEE (reference sequence). The CDR3 DNA is TGTGCCAGCAGCTTGGCAGGGGGGAACACTGAAGCTTTCTTT. Its protein is CASSLAGGNTEAFF.

The genes are TRBV4-3 and TRBJ1-6; TRBD1 agrees at 7 bases. The germline V gene encodes CDR1 LGHNA and CDR2 YSLEER. J gave up 10 bases and V 1 base, and 7 bases lay outside the gene matches. The CDR3 covers 15 residues. CDR3 protein: CASSQVDRPGSPLHF. The CDR3 coding sequence is TGCGCCAGCAGCCAAGTGGACAGGCCAGGATCACCCCTCCACTTT.

V is TRBV5-6 and J is TRBJ1-1; D possibly corresponds to TRBD1 (6 bases). Germline V gives CDR1 SGHDT, CDR2 YYEEEE. Trimming cost V 0 bases and J 4 bases, with 10 bases left between them. The CDR3 is made up of 14 amino acids. The CDR3 protein is CASSLDVGATEAFF. In nucleotides, the CDR3 is TGTGCCAGCAGCTTGGATGTGGGGGCCACTGAAGCTTTCTTT.